This TCR beta chain derives from a study of T cells after yellow fever vaccination. Synthesis of TCR cDNA relied on 5'RACE template switching, which attached a universal primer site and UMIs. TCRdb called the 5' RACE reads again in MiXCR, with one record for every CDR3 protein. This sample has 500,000 to 650,000 distinct CDR3 sequences, with 9% to 15% found just once. This clonotype was counted only a few times. What it binds is unknown. The CDR3 totals 14 residues. Trimming cost V 3 bases and J 4 bases, with 10 bases left between them. CDR1 and CDR2 from the germline V gene are LGHDT and YNNKEL (reference sequence). Findings and caveats of the study: Clonotypes appearing in both CD4 and CD8 compartments existed, and their share was small.

The input for sequencing was PBMCs, taken on the day of the yellow fever booster vaccination. This receptor was obtained from a man aged 25-45 years who received the YFV17D yellow fever vaccine. The chain uses TRBV3-1 and TRBJ2-1; D gene ambiguous. The CDR3 reads CASSHSGQYNEQFF. CDR3 nucleotides: TGTGCCAGCAGCCATAGTGGCCAATACAATGAGCAGTTCTTC.